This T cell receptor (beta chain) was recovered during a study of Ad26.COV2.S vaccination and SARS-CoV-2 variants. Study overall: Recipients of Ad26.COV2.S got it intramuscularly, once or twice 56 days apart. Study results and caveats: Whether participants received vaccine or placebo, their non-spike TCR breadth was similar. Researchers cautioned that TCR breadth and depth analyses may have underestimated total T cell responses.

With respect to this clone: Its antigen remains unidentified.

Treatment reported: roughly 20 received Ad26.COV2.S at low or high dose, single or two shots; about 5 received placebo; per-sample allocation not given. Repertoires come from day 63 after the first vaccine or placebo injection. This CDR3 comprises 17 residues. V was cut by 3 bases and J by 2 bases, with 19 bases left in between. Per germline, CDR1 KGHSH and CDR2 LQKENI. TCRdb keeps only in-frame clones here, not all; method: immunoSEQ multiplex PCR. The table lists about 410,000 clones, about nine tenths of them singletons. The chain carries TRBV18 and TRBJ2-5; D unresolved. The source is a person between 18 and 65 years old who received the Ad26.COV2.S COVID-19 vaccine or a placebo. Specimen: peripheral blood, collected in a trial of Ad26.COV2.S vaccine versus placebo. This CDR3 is CASSPAWTGRLQETQYF. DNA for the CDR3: TGTGCCAGCTCACCCGCCTGGACCGGCCGATTACAAGAGACCCAGTACTTC.